Detailed here is one T cell receptor beta chain. This CDR3 has 15 residues. Unmatched junction bases numbered 4, after V lost 4 bases and J lost 3 bases. Germline CDR1 SGHTA, CDR2 FQGTGA. This sample stems from a study of blood T cell repertoires in COVID-19. Overall study context: Samples representing acute and convalescent COVID-19 were sourced from the United States, Italy and Spain. Sources were T cells, B-cell-depleted T cells, or PBMCs; the material itself was cDNA or gDNA.

Libraries were prepared by immunoSEQ multiplex PCR; TCRdb keeps only in-frame clonotypes and omits some of them. The sample has 100,000 to 150,000 clones, around 74% seen once. Sequencing was done on a sample of peripheral blood. The sequence came from a man in his sixties with acute or convalescent COVID-19. This rearrangement joins TRBV7-3 to TRBJ2-1, with 9 bases identical to TRBD1. For the CDR3, the DNA is TGTGCCAGCAGCTGGGGACAGGGCTTCTACAATGAGCAGTTCTTC. Translating it yields CASSWGQGFYNEQFF.